The clone carrying this T cell receptor (beta chain) was seen more than once but under ten times. Its antigen is as yet unknown. The use of a sample-barcoded 5' primer and a J-beta primer mix characterized a second PCR of roughly 6 to 12 cycles. MiXCR was run by TCRdb on the 5' RACE reads, yielding one entry per CDR3 protein. Among roughly 1.5 million distinct CDR3 sequences listed, about 42% were seen once. Trimming left V 5 bases short and J 0 bases short, with 7 bases between. This CDR3 comprises 13 residues. The sample is drawn from a study of blood T cells in healthy people across ages. Broader study findings: The authors considered diversity estimates from one million T cells to be underestimates. Roughly linear age-related decline in beta diversity appeared, significant by age approximately 43.

Sequenced: blood. This chain connects TRBV12-3 or TRBV12-4 to TRBJ1-1; TRBD1 might be the D (5 bases). The source is a woman aged 18-29 years in good health. The CDR3 spells CASSGAMNTEAFF. In DNA, the CDR3 is TGTGCCAGCAGTGGGGCAATGAACACTGAAGCTTTCTTT.